Below are 17 T cell receptor beta chains sequenced from a single sample in a study of blood T cell repertoires in COVID-19. Generated by immunoSEQ multiplex PCR, the TCRdb table keeps only in-frame clones and is missing some. The sample holds roughly 160,000 clones, 83% seen once. The sequencing input was peripheral blood. These receptors were collected from a woman in her seventies who had recovered from COVID-19.

This clone was detected many times. V is TRBV11-3 and J is TRBJ1-4, with D maybe TRBD1 (5 bases). The germline CDR1 and CDR2 sequences are SGHNT and YENEEA. V gave up 5 bases and J gave up 6 bases, with 16 bases separating them. This CDR3 contains 15 residues. The CDR3 DNA reads TGTGCCAGCAGCCCCGGAGCGGGGCGTGATGAAAAACTGTTTTTT. It translates to CASSPGAGRDEKLFF.

This clone was seen just once. This sequence joins TRBV5-1 and TRBJ1-2, with a tentative D call TRBD1 (5 bases). This CDR3 has 17 residues. The germline V gene has CDR1 SGHRS and CDR2 YFSETQ. The V gene lost 3 bases and the J gene lost 1 base, with 19 bases spanning the gap. This CDR3 is CASSSSAQGAVNYGYTF. As DNA, the CDR3 is TGCGCCAGCAGCTCGTCAGCCCAAGGGGCGGTTAACTATGGCTACACCTTC.

The chain employs TRBV10-3 and TRBJ1-2, with a weak D call TRBD1 (5 bases). V was shortened by 0 bases and J by 4 bases, with 12 bases between the two germline ends. CDR1 ENHRY and CDR2 SYGVKD come from the germline V gene. The CDR3 is 15 amino acids. The CDR3, as DNA: TGTGCCATCAGTGAGTCGGCAGGGAATTCCTATGGCTACACCTTC. This translates into CAISESAGNSYGYTF.

The rearrangement links TRBV7-2 to TRBJ1-1; D gene ambiguous. The CDR3 extends over 13 amino acids. V was pared by 0 bases and J by 6 bases, with 8 bases between. Germline V gene sequence: CDR1 SGHTA, CDR2 FQGNSA. The CDR3 region has the DNA TGTGCCAGCAGCTTAGCCGGTCAGGCTGAAGCTTTCTTT. This gives the protein CASSLAGQAEAFF.

This clone was counted many times. V and J are TRBV11-2 and TRBJ1-6; 11 nucleotides match TRBD1. The CDR3 covers 15 residues. The ends lost 7 bases at V and 10 bases at J; junction bases unmatched: 9. Looked up from germline, CDR1 is SGHAT and CDR2 is FQNNGV. The CDR3 loop reads CASTQTGTGGSPLHF. CDR3 DNA: TGTGCCAGCACCCAAACCGGGACAGGGGGATCACCCCTCCACTTT.

This chain joins TRBV28 and TRBJ1-2; D gene uncertain. CDR1 and CDR2 (germline): MDHEN, SYDVKM. The V gene lost 6 bases and the J gene lost 2 bases, with 13 bases spanning the gap. The CDR3 has 14 amino acids. The CDR3, as DNA: TGTGCCAGCAGCCCCGTGAGGAGGAACTATGGCTACACCTTC. Translated, it gives CASSPVRRNYGYTF.

This chain connects TRBV4-2 to TRBJ2-1; 9 positions agree with TRBD2. Germline CDR1 LGHNA, CDR2 YNFKEQ. V shed 1 base and J 8 bases; nucleotides not matched to a gene: 9. CDR3 length equals 16 residues. The CDR3 reads CASSQGASGARDEQFF. CDR3 nucleotides: TGTGCCAGCAGCCAAGGCGCTAGCGGGGCCAGGGATGAGCAGTTCTTC.

The chain is built from TRBV6-4 and TRBJ1-6, with unresolved D. Germline V gives CDR1 MRHNA, CDR2 SNTAGT. The ends were cut back, 6 bases at V and 7 bases at J, with 10 bases in the middle. The CDR3 loop spans 13 amino acids. CDR3 residues: CASRGGQNSPLHF. DNA of the CDR3: TGTGCCAGCAGGGGAGGGCAGAATTCACCCCTCCACTTT.

The gene calls are TRBV28 and TRBJ1-1, with D perhaps TRBD1 (5 bases). The CDR3 contains 17 residues. Trimming stripped 6 bases from V and 6 bases from J, with 26 bases between. The germline gives CDR1 MDHEN, CDR2 SYDVKM. CDR3 amino acids: CASSPPPGVAPDPEAFF. The CDR3 coding sequence is TGTGCCAGCAGCCCACCTCCGGGGGTTGCCCCGGACCCTGAAGCTTTCTTT.

The chain has TRBV5-1 and TRBJ2-5, with D perhaps matching TRBD1 (5 bases). Germline lookup yields CDR1 SGHRS and CDR2 YFSETQ. The CDR3 runs 13 residues. The V end lost 2 bases, the J end lost 4 bases, and 9 bases lay between the germline ends. The CDR3 DNA reads as TGCGCCAGCAGCTTTCAGGGATCAGAGACCCAGTACTTC. Translating gives CASSFQGSETQYF.

The rearrangement joins TRBV2 to TRBJ1-2, with TRBD1 as a possible D gene (5 bases). With 3 bases removed from V and 4 bases from J, the gap between germline ends came to 9 bases. CDR1 is SNHLY and CDR2 is FYNNEI in the germline V gene. The length of the CDR3 is 13 residues. The CDR3 DNA is TGTGCCAGCAGTGAGGGGCAGGGCTATGGCTACACCTTC. It translates to CASSEGQGYGYTF.

The chain joins TRBV18 to TRBJ1-5; weak D call: TRBD1 (5 bases). Germline CDR1 is KGHSH and CDR2 is LQKENI. The CDR3 runs to 15 residues. V was cut by 0 bases and J by 4 bases, with 10 bases left in between. The CDR3: CASSPPGGGNQPQHF. CDR3 DNA sequence: TGTGCCAGCTCACCACCGGGGGGTGGGAATCAGCCCCAGCATTTT.

This clone occurred a few times. The chain recombines TRBV10-3 with TRBJ1-2; D might be TRBD1 (6 bases). Per the germline V gene, CDR1 is ENHRY and CDR2 is SYGVKD. Deletions cut 3 bases from V and 6 bases from J, with 17 bases between. The CDR3 contains 15 residues. The CDR3 loop reads CAISDVGQTFDGYTF. The CDR3 nucleotides are TGTGCCATCAGTGATGTAGGACAGACCTTCGATGGCTACACCTTC.

A few counts support this clone. This sequence joins TRBV28 and TRBJ1-1, with D possibly matching TRBD1 (5 bases). The germline CDR1 and CDR2 sequences are MDHEN and SYDVKM. The CDR3 has 14 amino acids. Between the trimmed V and J ends, which lost 5 bases and 5 bases, there was a span of 15 bases. CDR3 protein: CASSPMVRGTEAFF. CDR3 sequence (DNA): TGTGCCAGCAGTCCAATGGTAAGGGGAACTGAAGCTTTCTTT. Complete variable domain (other parts from reference TRBV28 and TRBJ1-1): DVKVTQSSRYLVKRTGEKVFLECVQDMDHENMFWYRQDPGLGLRLIYFSYDVKMKEKGDIPEGYSVSREKKERFSLILESASTNQTSMYLCASSPMVRGTEAFFGQGTRLTVV.

J is TRBJ2-7 and V is TRBV7-8, with 8 bases matching TRBD1. Germline CDR1 is SGHVS and CDR2 is FQNEAQ. There are 14 residues in the CDR3. The V gene end was trimmed by 5 bases and the J gene end by 2 bases; junction bases not matched to a gene: 5. CDR3 in amino acids: CASSEDRAAYEQYF. CDR3 DNA sequence: TGTGCCAGCAGCGAGGACAGGGCCGCCTACGAGCAGTACTTC.

V gene TRBV2 combines with J gene TRBJ1-3, with D hard to call. Germline CDR1 SNHLY, CDR2 FYNNEI. Trimming shortened V by 6 bases and J by 0 bases, and 15 bases separated the two germline ends. This CDR3 has 16 amino acids. The CDR3 loop reads CASSPMAASSGNTIYF. The CDR3, as DNA: TGTGCCAGCAGCCCGATGGCGGCTAGCTCTGGAAACACCATATATTTT.

This clone has only a few counts. The genes are TRBV7-2 and TRBJ1-3, with D possibly TRBD1 on 6 matching bases. CDR1 and CDR2 (germline): SGHTA, FQGNSA. The CDR3 is 15 residues long. The V gene lost 5 bases and the J gene lost 1 base, with 12 bases spanning the gap. This chain's CDR3 is CASSPGGRSGNTIYF. The CDR3 DNA reads TGTGCCAGCAGCCCGGGGGGCAGATCTGGAAACACCATATATTTT.